The clone carrying this T cell receptor (beta chain) was recorded a few times. The sample belongs to a study of blood T cells in healthy people across ages. V was pared by 1 base and J by 6 bases, with 11 bases between. Germline assignment: CDR1 SEHNR and CDR2 FQNEAQ (reference sequence). CDR3 length equals 14 residues. Alongside a J-beta primer mix, a sample-barcoded 5' primer served in a second PCR lasting roughly 6 to 11 cycles. Every cDNA molecule carried a tag from a template-switch adaptor bearing 12 random nucleotides. Each sample provided no less than 3 million CDR3-containing paired-end reads. From the 5' RACE reads, TCRdb called clonotypes with MiXCR, one entry per CDR3 protein. This sample has more than 1,000,000 distinct CDR3 sequences; approximately 26% occur once, and the top ten carry around 0.75%. These data are also associated with another study on T cells of mothers and their children. That work contributes: The authors added sample barcodes and 2-4 random nucleotides using the M1S primer of the second PCR.

The gene calls are TRBV7-9 and TRBJ2-3; D not resolved. Sequencing used blood. The source is a girl aged 2-10 years in good health. The CDR3: CASSLDPGSDTQYF. In DNA, the CDR3 is TGTGCCAGCAGCTTAGATCCAGGTTCTGATACGCAGTATTTT.